Below, one T cell receptor (beta chain) is given with its context. Amplified regions were TCR beta CDR3 sequences from RNA transcripts. A first-round RT-PCR of the TCR CDR3 used the HTBI primer set. Each CDR3 protein gets one entry after TCRdb re-called the multiplex PCR reads with MiXCR. Of more than 350,000 distinct CDR3 sequences in the sample, more than 12% were seen once. The data originate from a study of T cells in Graves' hyperthyroidism and ophthalmopathy. Study as a whole: Peripheral blood collection took place at initial diagnosis, before any treatment.

Germline CDR1 and CDR2: DFQATT and SNEGSKA (reference sequence). Trimming pared 6 bases from V and 3 bases from J, leaving 17 bases between. The CDR3 extends over 14 amino acids. The study based diagnoses on clinical symptoms, serum thyroxine and TRAb, thyroid ultrasound and orbital computed tomography. More than 9.5 ml fresh peripheral blood yielded the PBMCs. V is TRBV20-1 and J is TRBJ2-5; weak D call: TRBD1 (6 bases). The receptor comes from a woman aged 25-40 years with Graves' hyperthyroidism. The sample consisted of blood. The CDR3 DNA reads TGCAGTGCCACCCGGCCGGGACATGAAGAGACCCAGTACTTC. Amino acid sequence: CSATRPGHEETQYF.